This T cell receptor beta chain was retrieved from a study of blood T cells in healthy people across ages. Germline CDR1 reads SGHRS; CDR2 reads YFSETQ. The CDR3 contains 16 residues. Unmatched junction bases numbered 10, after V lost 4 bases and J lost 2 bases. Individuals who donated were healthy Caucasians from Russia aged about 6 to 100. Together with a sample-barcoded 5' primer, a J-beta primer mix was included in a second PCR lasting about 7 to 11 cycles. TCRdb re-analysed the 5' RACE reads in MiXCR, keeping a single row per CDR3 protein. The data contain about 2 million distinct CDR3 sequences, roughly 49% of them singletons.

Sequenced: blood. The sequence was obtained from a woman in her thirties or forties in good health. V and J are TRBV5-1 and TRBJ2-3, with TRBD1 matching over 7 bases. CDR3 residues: CASSGFDREITDTQYF. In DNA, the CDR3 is TGCGCCAGCAGCGGTTTCGACAGGGAGATCACAGATACGCAGTATTTT.